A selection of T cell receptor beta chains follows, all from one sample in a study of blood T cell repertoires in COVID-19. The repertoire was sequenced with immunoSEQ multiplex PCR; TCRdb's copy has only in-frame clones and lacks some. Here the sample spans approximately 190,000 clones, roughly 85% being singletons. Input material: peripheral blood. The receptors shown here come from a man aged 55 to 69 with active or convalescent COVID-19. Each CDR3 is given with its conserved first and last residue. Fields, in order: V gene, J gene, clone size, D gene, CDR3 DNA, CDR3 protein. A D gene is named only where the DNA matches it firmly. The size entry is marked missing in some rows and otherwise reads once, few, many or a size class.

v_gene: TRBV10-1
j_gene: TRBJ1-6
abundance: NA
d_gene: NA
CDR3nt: TGCGCCAGCAGTGCTCAGGGAAGCGGGAATTCACCCCTCCACTTT
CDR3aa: CASSAQGSGNSPLHF

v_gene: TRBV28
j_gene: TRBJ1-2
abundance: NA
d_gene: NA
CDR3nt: TGTGCCAGCAGCCCCGCCTCAGCAGGGCTCCTTGGCTACACCTTC
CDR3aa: CASSPASAGLLGYTF

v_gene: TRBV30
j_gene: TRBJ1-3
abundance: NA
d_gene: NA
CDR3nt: TGTGCCTATTCAGTTACCTCTGGAAACACCATATATTTT
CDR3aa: CAYSVTSGNTIYF

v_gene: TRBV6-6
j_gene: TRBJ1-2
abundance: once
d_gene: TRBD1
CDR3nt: TGTGCCAGCAGTCAAACCGGGACAGGGGTGCAAGGCTACACCTTC
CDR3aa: CASSQTGTGVQGYTF

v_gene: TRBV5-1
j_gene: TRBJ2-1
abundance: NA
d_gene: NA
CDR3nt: TGCGCCAGCAGCTTGAAACAGCCGAGCTCCTACAATGAGCAGTTCTTC
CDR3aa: CASSLKQPSSYNEQFF

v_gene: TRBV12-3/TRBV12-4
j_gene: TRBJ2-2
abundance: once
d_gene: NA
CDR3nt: TGTGCCAGCAGCGTCCTTAACACCGGGGAGCTGTTTTTT
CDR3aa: CASSVLNTGELFF

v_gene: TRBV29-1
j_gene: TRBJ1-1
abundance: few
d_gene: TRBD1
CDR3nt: TGCAGCGTTGAAGAGGCAGGGGGCCGGAACACTGAAGCTTTCTTT
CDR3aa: CSVEEAGGRNTEAFF

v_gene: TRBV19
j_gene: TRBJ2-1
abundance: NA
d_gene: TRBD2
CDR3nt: TGTGCCAGTAGTAAGACTAGCGGGGGGGCCCCGTATGTTGAGCAGTTCTTC
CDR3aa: CASSKTSGGAPYVEQFF

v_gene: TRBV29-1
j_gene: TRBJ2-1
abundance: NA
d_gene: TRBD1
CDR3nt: TGCAGCGTGGGGACAGTCGCCGATGAGCAGTTCTTC
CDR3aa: CSVGTVADEQFF

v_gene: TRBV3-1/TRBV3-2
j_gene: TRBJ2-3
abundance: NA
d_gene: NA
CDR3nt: TGTGCCAGCAGCCAAGGCCGGACAAGCACAGATACGCAGTATTTT
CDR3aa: CASSQGRTSTDTQYF

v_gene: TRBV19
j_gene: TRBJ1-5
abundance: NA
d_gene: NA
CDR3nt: TGTGCCAGTAGTATATTTAGAGGGTGGAACCAGCCCCAGCATTTT
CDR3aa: CASSIFRGWNQPQHF

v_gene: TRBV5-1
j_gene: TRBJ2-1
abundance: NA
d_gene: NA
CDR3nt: TGCGCCAGCAGCAGCTTACATGAGCAGTTCTTC
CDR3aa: CASSSLHEQFF

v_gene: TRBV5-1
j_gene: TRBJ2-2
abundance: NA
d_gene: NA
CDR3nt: TGCGCCAGCAGCTTGGCCGCGGGGACAGCTTTTACCGGGGAGCTGTTTTTT
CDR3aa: CASSLAAGTAFTGELFF

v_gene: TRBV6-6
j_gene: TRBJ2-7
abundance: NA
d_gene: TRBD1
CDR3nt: TGTGCCAGCAGTAAACCGGGACAGGGTTACGAGCAGTACTTC
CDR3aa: CASSKPGQGYEQYF

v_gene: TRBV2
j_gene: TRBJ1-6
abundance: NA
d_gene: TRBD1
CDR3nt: TGTGCCAGCACTAGGGACAGGCCGCGAGAGTCACCCCTCCACTTT
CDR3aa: CASTRDRPRESPLHF

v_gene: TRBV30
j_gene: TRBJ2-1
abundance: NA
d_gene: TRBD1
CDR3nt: TGTGCCTGGGGTCTTGACAGGGGCCATGAGCAGTTCTTC
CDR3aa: CAWGLDRGHEQFF

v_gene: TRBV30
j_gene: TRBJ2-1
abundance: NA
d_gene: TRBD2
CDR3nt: TGTGCCTGGAGTGTAGCGCTGACTAGCGGTTCGTACAATGAGCAGTTCTTC
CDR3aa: CAWSVALTSGSYNEQFF

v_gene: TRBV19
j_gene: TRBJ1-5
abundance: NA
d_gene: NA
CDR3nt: TGTGCCAGTAAGGCTTTGGAGGGTAGAAATCAGCCCCAGCATTTT
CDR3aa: CASKALEGRNQPQHF

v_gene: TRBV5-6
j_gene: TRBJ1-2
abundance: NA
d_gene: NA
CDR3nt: TGTGCCAGCAGCTTCGATAACCGACAGGCCGGCTATGGCTACACCTTC
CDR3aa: CASSFDNRQAGYGYTF

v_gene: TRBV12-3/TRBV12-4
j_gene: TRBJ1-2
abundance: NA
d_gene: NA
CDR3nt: TGTGCCAGCAGGGACAGTTTGAAGGGCTACACCTTC
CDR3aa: CASRDSLKGYTF

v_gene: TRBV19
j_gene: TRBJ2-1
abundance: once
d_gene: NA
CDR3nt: TGTGCCAGTAGTCCCAACCCAAACAATCTCTTACGCAATGAGCAGTTCTTC
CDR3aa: CASSPNPNNLLRNEQFF

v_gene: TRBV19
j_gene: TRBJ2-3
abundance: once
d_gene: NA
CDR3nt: TGTGCCAGTACTTACGACAGTTCTAGCACAGATACGCAGTATTTT
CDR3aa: CASTYDSSSTDTQYF

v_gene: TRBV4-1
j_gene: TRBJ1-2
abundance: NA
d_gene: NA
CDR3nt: TGCGCCAGCGGCGACGGCGGGGGACTCTATGGCTACACCTTC
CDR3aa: CASGDGGGLYGYTF

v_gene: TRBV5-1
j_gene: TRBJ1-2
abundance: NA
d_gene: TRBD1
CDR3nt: TGCGCCAGCAGCTTGGACAGGGGCGGTTATGGCTACACCTTC
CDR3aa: CASSLDRGGYGYTF

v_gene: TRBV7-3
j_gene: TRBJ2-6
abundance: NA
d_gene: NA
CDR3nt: TGTGCCAGCAGCCGACGAGGATCCTCTGGGGCCAACGTCCTGACTTTC
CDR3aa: CASSRRGSSGANVLTF

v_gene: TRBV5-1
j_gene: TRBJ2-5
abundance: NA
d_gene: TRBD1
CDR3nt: TGCGCCAGCAGCCTACAGGGGTACCAAGAGACCCAGTACTTC
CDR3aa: CASSLQGYQETQYF

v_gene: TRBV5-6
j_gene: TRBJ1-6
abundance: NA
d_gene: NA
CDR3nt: TGTGCCAGCACCAGGGGAGTCGGCTCCTATAATTCACCCCTCCACTTT
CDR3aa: CASTRGVGSYNSPLHF

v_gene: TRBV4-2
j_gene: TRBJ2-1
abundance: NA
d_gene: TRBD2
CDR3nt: TGTGCCAGCAGCCTAGTACCTAGCGGGGGGTACAATGAGCAGTTCTTC
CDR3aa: CASSLVPSGGYNEQFF

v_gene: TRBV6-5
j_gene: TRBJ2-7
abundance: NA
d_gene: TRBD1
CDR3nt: TGTGCCAGTGACAGGGTTCACTACGAGCAGTACTTC
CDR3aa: CASDRVHYEQYF

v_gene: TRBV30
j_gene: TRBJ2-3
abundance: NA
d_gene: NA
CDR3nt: TGTGCCCTCGGTCTATCCACCAGGGATACGCAGTATTTT
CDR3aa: CALGLSTRDTQYF

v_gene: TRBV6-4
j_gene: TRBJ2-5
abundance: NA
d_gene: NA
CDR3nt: TGTGCCAGCAGGGCTACCAGAGGGACCCAGTACTTC
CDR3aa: CASRATRGTQYF

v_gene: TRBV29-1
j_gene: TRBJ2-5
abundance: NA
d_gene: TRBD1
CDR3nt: TGCAGCGTAACAGGGGGCGGGGAGACCCAGTACTTC
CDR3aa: CSVTGGGETQYF

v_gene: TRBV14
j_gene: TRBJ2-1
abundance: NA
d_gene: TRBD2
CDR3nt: TGTGCCAGCAGCCGCGGGACTAGCGGTCTGAATGAGCAGTTCTTC
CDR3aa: CASSRGTSGLNEQFF

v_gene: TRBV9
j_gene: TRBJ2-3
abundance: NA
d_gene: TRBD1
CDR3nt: TGTGCCAGCAGTTTCGACAGGGAGCAGTATTTT
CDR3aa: CASSFDREQYF

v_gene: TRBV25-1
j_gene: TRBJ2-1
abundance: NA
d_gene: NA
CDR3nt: TGTGCCAGCACCCTGGGGGGGCCCGACAATGAGCAGTTCTTC
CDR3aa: CASTLGGPDNEQFF

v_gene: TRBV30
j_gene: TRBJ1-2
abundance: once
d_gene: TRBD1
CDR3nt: TGTGCCTGGAGCCGGGGACAGGAGAACTATGGCTACACCTTC
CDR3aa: CAWSRGQENYGYTF

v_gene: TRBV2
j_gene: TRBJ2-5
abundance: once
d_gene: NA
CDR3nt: TGTGCCAGCCGAAGGGGGTACCAAGAGACCCAGTACTTC
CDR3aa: CASRRGYQETQYF

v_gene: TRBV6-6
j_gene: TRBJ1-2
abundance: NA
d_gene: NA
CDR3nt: TGTGCCAGCAGCACCACGACAAGCTATGGCTACACCTTC
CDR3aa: CASSTTTSYGYTF

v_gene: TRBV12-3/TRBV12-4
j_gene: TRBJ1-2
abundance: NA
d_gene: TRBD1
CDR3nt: TGTGCCAGCAGCCTACAGGGGGGCTACACCTTC
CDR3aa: CASSLQGGYTF

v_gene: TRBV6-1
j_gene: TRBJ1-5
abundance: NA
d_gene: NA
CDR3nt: TGTGCCAGCAGTGAAGTGGAGAGCGTGCAGCCCCAGCATTTT
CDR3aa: CASSEVESVQPQHF

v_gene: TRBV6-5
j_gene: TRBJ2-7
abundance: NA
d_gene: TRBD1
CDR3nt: TGTGCCAGCAGTTGGGACAGGGTTGTAGGCGAGCAGTACTTC
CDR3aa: CASSWDRVVGEQYF

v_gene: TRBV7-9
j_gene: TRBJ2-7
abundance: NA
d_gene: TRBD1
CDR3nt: TGTGCCAGCAGCCGAAAGGGGGCGGTGGGCGAGCAGTACTTC
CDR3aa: CASSRKGAVGEQYF

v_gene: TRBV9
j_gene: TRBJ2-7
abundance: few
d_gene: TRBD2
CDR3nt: TGTGCCAGCAGCGTTCAGGGGACTAGCGCTTCCTACGAGCAGTACTTC
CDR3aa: CASSVQGTSASYEQYF

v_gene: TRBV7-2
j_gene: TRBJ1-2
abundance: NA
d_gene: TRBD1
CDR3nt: TGTGCCAGCAGCTCTTACAGGGGACTGAACTATGGCTACACCTTC
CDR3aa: CASSSYRGLNYGYTF

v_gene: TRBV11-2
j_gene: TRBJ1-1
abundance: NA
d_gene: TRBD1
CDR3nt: TGTGCCAGCAGCATGGGGGCGACAGGGGCGCTTGAAGCTTTCTTT
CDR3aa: CASSMGATGALEAFF

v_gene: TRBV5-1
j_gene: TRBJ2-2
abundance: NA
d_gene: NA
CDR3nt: TGCGCCAGCAGCTTGGGAGGCAGGAGCGACCGGGGTCCCGGGGAGCTGTTTTTT
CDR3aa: CASSLGGRSDRGPGELFF

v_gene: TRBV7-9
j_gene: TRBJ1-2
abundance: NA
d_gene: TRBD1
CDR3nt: TGTGCCAGCAGCCCAAGACAGGGGAGCATTTATGGCTACACCTTC
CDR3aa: CASSPRQGSIYGYTF

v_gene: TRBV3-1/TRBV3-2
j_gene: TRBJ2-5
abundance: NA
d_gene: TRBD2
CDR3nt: TGTGCCAGCAGCCAAGGGGAGCGGGGATACGGGCGGGAGACCCAGTACTTC
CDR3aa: CASSQGERGYGRETQYF